The 17 T cell receptor beta chains below all came from one sample that was sequenced in a study of Tregs in tolerant kidney transplant recipients. The assay was immunoSEQ multiplex PCR, and TCRdb's table has in-frame clones only and misses some. The data contain approximately 30,000 clones, roughly four fifths of them singletons. The antigens these receptors bind are not known. Sequencing used Tregs from blood cultured with allogeneic cells. The receptors stem from a human donor in good health.

V usage is TRBV5-1 and J usage is TRBJ1-5, with TRBD1 as a possible D gene (5 bases). Germline CDR1 SGHRS, CDR2 YFSETQ. Trimming took 4 bases from V and 0 from J, leaving 17 bases between them. The CDR3 is 17 residues long. This CDR3 reads CASSPAGGSYSNQPQHF. CDR3 nucleotide sequence: TGCGCCAGCAGCCCCGCTGGGGGATCCTATAGCAATCAGCCCCAGCATTTT.

This clone is a singleton in its sample. This chain uses TRBV5-1 with TRBJ2-1, with 8 positions matching TRBD1. Germline V gene data show CDR1 as SGHRS and CDR2 as YFSETQ. The CDR3 contains 13 residues. J gave up 4 bases and V 5 bases, and 2 bases lay outside the gene matches. CDR3 protein: CASSRQGYNEQFF. For the CDR3, the DNA is TGCGCCAGCAGTAGACAGGGGTACAATGAGCAGTTCTTC.

V and J are TRBV18 and TRBJ2-3; 11 bases agree with TRBD2. The CDR3 consists of 15 residues. Trimming cost V 2 bases and J 5 bases; bases outside gene matches: 3. Germline CDR1 KGHSH, CDR2 LQKENI. Here the CDR3 DNA reads TGTGCCAGCTCACCAAGGGGGACTAGCGGAGATACGCAGTATTTT. This codes for CASSPRGTSGDTQYF.

The chain is built from TRBV27 and TRBJ2-3, with a weak D call TRBD2 (6 bases). Germline CDR1 and CDR2: MNHEY and SMNVEV (reference sequence). V was shortened by 2 bases and J by 4 bases, with 13 bases between the two germline ends. This CDR3 comprises 15 residues. The CDR3 loop is CASSLGSTGADTQYF. For the CDR3, the DNA is TGTGCCAGCAGTTTAGGGTCAACGGGGGCAGATACGCAGTATTTT.

This clone appeared a single time. J is TRBJ2-1 and V is TRBV11-3; 11 bases align to TRBD2. CDR1 and CDR2 from the germline V gene are SGHNT and YENEEA. The length of the CDR3 is 17 residues. With 1 base clipped from V and 0 bases from J, the junction kept 2 bases outside the gene matches. The CDR3 protein is CASSLVTSGSSYNEQFF. CDR3 DNA: TGTGCCAGCAGCTTAGTTACTAGCGGGAGCTCCTACAATGAGCAGTTCTTC.

The chain links TRBV11-2 to TRBJ2-1; TRBD2 is a possible D gene (6 bases). In germline, CDR1 is SGHAT, CDR2 FQNNGV. The V and J ends lost 6 bases and 0 bases respectively, with 15 bases between them. The CDR3 has 16 amino acids. The DNA of the CDR3 is TGTGCCAGCAGTCCCTCTAGCGTATACTCCTACAATGAGCAGTTCTTC. It encodes CASSPSSVYSYNEQFF. Together with reference TRBV11-2 and TRBJ2-1, the CDR3 gives the full variable domain: EAGVAQSPRYKIIEKRQSVAFWCNPISGHATLYWYQQILGQGPKLLIQFQNNGVVDDSQLPKDRFSAERLKGVDSTLKIQPAKLEDSAVYLCASSPSSVYSYNEQFFGPGTRLTVL.

CDR3 sequence: CASSVGGGPYEQYF. CDR3 bases: TGTGCCAGCAGCGTGGGGGGAGGGCCCTACGAGCAGTACTTC. This sequence joins TRBV9 and TRBJ2-7, with TRBD2 identical over 7 bases. Germline trimming cut 2 bases from V and 2 bases from J; bases unmatched to any gene: 4. The CDR3 runs 14 residues. From germline, CDR1 is SGDLS and CDR2 YYNGEE.

The chain carries TRBV10-3 and TRBJ1-2, with a possible D match to TRBD1 (5 bases). The CDR3 totals 15 residues. Deletions cut 3 bases from V and 0 bases from J, with 11 bases between. CDR1 and CDR2 (germline): ENHRY, SYGVKD. CDR3 sequence: CAISDQGLTNYGYTF. DNA for the CDR3: TGTGCCATCAGTGATCAGGGACTGACTAACTATGGCTACACCTTC.

The V gene is TRBV7-3, the J gene TRBJ2-1; 10 bases line up with TRBD2. The ends lost 5 bases at V and 10 bases at J; junction bases unmatched: 11. The CDR3 is 15 amino acids. Per the germline V gene, CDR1 is SGHTA and CDR2 is FQGTGA. CDR3 loop: CASSPPGLATQEQFF. CDR3 bases: TGTGCCAGCAGCCCTCCGGGACTAGCGACGCAAGAGCAGTTCTTC. The variable domain in full, completed from reference TRBV7-3 and TRBJ2-1, reads GAGVSQTPSNKVTEKGKYVELRCDPISGHTALYWYRQSLGQGPEFLIYFQGTGAADDSGLPNDRFFAVRPEGSVSTLKIQRTERGDSAVYLCASSPPGLATQEQFFGPGTRLTVL.

V gene TRBV4-1 combines with J gene TRBJ2-6; D remains unclear. Per germline, CDR1 MGHRA and CDR2 YSYEKL. The CDR3 is made up of 16 amino acids. Trimming pared 1 base from V and 4 bases from J, leaving 11 bases between. CDR3 DNA sequence: TGCGCCAGCAGCCAAGCCGTTGCTCTGGGGGCCAACGTCCTGACTTTC. Protein: CASSQAVALGANVLTF.

The chain joins TRBV19 to TRBJ1-2; 7 nucleotides line up with TRBD1. After removal of 3 bases from V and 5 bases from J, the junction contained 3 bases not matched to a gene. The germline gives CDR1 LNHDA, CDR2 SQIVND (reference sequence). CDR3 size: 13 residues. This chain's CDR3 is CASSIDRAYGYTF. CDR3 bases: TGTGCCAGTAGTATCGACAGGGCGTATGGCTACACCTTC.

The chain uses TRBV5-1 and TRBJ2-1; TRBD2 is a possible D gene (6 bases). CDR1 and CDR2 (germline): SGHRS, YFSETQ. Trimming cost V 0 bases and J 8 bases, with 21 bases left between them. This CDR3 has 17 amino acids. The CDR3 is CASSLGSARPGEDEQFF. Written as DNA, the CDR3 is TGCGCCAGCAGCTTGGGATCGGCGCGGCCCGGGGAGGATGAGCAGTTCTTC.

The chain is built from TRBV6-5 and TRBJ2-7; the D is unclear. Trimming left V 2 bases short and J 4 bases short, with 12 bases between. CDR1 is MNHEY, CDR2 SVGAGI, per germline. This CDR3 region has 14 residues. The CDR3 protein is CASSYVDGLYEQYF. The CDR3 nucleotides are TGTGCCAGCAGTTACGTTGACGGGTTATACGAGCAGTACTTC.

This clone showed up just once. This chain uses TRBV6-1 with TRBJ1-1; 9 bases map to TRBD1. Germline CDR1 and CDR2: MNHNS and SASEGT. V dropped 7 bases and J dropped 4; count of bases not matched to a gene: 10. CDR3 size: 15 residues. Here the CDR3 reads CASIKLQGAGTEAFF. The CDR3 nucleotides read TGTGCCAGCATCAAACTACAGGGGGCCGGCACTGAAGCTTTCTTT.

V and J are TRBV21-1 and TRBJ2-3; TRBD2, the D gene given by the table, was not confirmed from the DNA. TRBV21-1 is annotated as a pseudogene. The CDR3 length is 16 residues. CDR3 nucleotide sequence: TGTGCCAGCAGCCAATGGGCTAGCGCTAGCACAGATACGCAGTATTTT. Its protein is CASSQWASASTDTQYF.

The rearrangement links TRBV18 to TRBJ2-3, with D tentatively TRBD1 or TRBD2 (5 bases each). Germline CDR1 and CDR2: KGHSH and LQKENI. The germline V and J ends were trimmed by 1 base and 7 bases, with 12 bases remaining between them. This CDR3 region has 14 residues. The chain's CDR3 is CASSPRPGSNTQYF. Here the CDR3 DNA reads TGTGCCAGCTCACCACGGCCAGGGAGTAATACGCAGTATTTT.

V usage is TRBV6-1 and J usage is TRBJ2-4; tentatively, D is TRBD2 (7 bases). The germline V and J ends were trimmed by 7 bases and 2 bases, with 12 bases remaining between them. Germline lookup yields CDR1 MNHNS and CDR2 SASEGT. The CDR3 is 14 amino acids. The CDR3 DNA reads TGTGCCAGCACCAAGGGGGGGTCCAAAAACATTCAGTACTTC. It is translated as CASTKGGSKNIQYF.